Included here is one T cell receptor beta chain sequence, with context. The CDR3 runs 16 residues. The germline V gene has CDR1 LGHDT and CDR2 YNNKEL (reference sequence). The V segment lost 4 bases and the J segment 10 bases; nucleotides outside the gene matches: 8. The sample belongs to a study of blood T cell repertoires in COVID-19. Sequencing used immunoSEQ multiplex PCR; TCRdb keeps in-frame clones, though not all of them. The sample has roughly 140,000 clones, around 84% seen once; the top ten hold about 7.7%. The clonotype was recovered from a man between 45 and 60 years old who had recovered from COVID-19. The specimen sequenced was PBMCs or T cells enriched from blood (not recorded which). The chain combines TRBV3-1 (or the pseudogene TRBV3-2) with TRBJ1-6; 12 nucleotides align to TRBD1. Written as DNA, the CDR3 is TGTGCCAGCAGCCTGGGACAGGGGGCTTCAGGGTCACCCCTCCACTTT. Protein product: CASSLGQGASGSPLHF.